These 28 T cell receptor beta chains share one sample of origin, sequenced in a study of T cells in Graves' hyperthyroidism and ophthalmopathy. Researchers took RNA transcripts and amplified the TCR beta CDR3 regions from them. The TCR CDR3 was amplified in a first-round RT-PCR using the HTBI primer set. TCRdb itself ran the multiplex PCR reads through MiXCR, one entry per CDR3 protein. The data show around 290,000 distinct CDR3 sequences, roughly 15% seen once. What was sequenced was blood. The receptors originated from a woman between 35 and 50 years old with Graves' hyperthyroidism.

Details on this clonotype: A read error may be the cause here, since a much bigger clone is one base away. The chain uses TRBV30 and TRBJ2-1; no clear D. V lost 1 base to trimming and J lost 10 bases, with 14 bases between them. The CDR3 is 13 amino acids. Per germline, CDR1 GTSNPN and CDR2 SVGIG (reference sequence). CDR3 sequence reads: CAWSGLGGPEQFF. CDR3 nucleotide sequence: TGTGCCTGGAGTGGATTAGGCGGCCCCGAGCAGTTCTTC.

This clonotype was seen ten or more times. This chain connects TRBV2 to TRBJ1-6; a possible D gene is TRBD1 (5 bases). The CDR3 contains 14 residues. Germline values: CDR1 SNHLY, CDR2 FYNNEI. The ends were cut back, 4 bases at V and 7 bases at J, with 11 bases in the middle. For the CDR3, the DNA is TGTGCCAGCAGTGTGGGGGTTGGGAATTCACCCCTCCACTTT. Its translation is CASSVGVGNSPLHF.

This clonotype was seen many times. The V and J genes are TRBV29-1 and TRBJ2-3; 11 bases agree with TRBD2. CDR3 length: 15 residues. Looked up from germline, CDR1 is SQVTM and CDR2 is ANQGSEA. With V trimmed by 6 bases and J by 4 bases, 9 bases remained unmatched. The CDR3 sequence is CSVEGTSGSADTQYF. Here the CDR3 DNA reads TGCAGCGTAGAGGGAACTAGCGGGAGTGCAGATACGCAGTATTTT.

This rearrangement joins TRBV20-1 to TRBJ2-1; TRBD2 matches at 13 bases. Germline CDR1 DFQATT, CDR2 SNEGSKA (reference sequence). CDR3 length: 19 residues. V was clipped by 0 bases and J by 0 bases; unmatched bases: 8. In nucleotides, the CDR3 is TGCAGTGCTAGAGATCTCGGGACTAGCGGGGTTAGCTCCTACAATGAGCAGTTCTTC. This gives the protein CSARDLGTSGVSSYNEQFF.

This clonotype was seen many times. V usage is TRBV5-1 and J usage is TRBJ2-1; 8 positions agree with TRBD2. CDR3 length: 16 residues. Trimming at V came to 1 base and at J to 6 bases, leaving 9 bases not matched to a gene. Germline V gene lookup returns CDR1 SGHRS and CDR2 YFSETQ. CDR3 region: CASSLKSTGRANEQFF. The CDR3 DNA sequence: TGCGCCAGCAGCTTGAAATCGACCGGGAGGGCCAATGAGCAGTTCTTC.

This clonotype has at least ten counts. The CDR3 loop is CASSAQTDYGYTF. CDR3 DNA: TGTGCCAGCAGTGCTCAGACCGACTATGGCTACACCTTC. The chain carries TRBV2 and TRBJ1-2; D remains ambiguous. The CDR3 totals 13 residues. CDR1 and CDR2 from the germline V gene are SNHLY and FYNNEI. Trimming pared 4 bases from V and 3 bases from J, leaving 9 bases between.

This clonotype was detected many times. This CDR3 is CASSIDRGLSTGELFF. The CDR3 DNA follows: TGTGCCAGCAGTATCGACAGGGGGTTAAGTACCGGGGAGCTGTTTTTT. The rearrangement links TRBV6-1 to TRBJ2-2; 9 bases are a match to TRBD1. Germline V gene lookup returns CDR1 MNHNS and CDR2 SASEGT. The CDR3 has 16 residues. V dropped 5 bases and J dropped 5; count of bases not matched to a gene: 9.

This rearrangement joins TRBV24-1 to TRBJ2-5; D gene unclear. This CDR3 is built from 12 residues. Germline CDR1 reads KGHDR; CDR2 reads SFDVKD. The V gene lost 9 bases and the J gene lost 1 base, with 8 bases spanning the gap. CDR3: CATGGTQETQYF. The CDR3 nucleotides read TGTGCCACCGGCGGAACCCAAGAGACCCAGTACTTC.

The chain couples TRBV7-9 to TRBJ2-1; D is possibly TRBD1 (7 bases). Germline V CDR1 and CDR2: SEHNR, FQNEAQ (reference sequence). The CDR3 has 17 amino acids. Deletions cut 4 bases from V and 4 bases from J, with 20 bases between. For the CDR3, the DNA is TGTGCCAGCAGCTCGACCGTAAGACAGGGACTTTACAATGAGCAGTTCTTC. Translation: CASSSTVRQGLYNEQFF.

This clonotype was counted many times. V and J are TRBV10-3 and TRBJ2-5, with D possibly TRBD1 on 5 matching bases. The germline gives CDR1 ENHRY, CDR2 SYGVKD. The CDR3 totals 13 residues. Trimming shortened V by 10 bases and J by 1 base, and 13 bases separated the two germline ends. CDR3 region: CATMDNTQETQYF. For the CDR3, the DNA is TGTGCCACCATGGACAACACCCAAGAGACCCAGTACTTC.

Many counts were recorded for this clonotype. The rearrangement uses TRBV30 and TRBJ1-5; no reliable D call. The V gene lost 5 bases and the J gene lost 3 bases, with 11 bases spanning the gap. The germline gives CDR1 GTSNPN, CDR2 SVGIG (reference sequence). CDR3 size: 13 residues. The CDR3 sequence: CAWSSGFNQPQHF. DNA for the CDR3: TGTGCCTGGTCAAGCGGATTCAATCAGCCCCAGCATTTT.

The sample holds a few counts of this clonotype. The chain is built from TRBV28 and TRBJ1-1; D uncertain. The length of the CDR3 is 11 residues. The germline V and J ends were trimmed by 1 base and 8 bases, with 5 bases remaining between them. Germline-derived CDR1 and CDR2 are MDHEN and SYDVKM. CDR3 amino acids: CASSLSWEAFF. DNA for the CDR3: TGTGCCAGCAGTTTATCTTGGGAAGCTTTCTTT.

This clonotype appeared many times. The CDR3 here is CASKTVSYNSPLHF. The DNA for the CDR3 is TGTGCCAGCAAGACAGTCTCCTATAATTCACCCCTCCACTTT. The chain joins TRBV6-1 to TRBJ1-6; weak D call: TRBD1 (5 bases). Trimming cost V 7 bases and J 0 bases, with 7 bases left between them. The CDR3 runs to 14 residues. The germline V gene has CDR1 MNHNS and CDR2 SASEGT.

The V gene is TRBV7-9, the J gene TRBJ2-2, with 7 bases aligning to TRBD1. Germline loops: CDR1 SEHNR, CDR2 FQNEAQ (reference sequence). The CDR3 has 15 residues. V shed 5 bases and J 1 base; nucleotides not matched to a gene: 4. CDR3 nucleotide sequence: TGTGCCAGCAGCCTCTGGACAGGGAACACCGGGGAGCTGTTTTTT. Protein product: CASSLWTGNTGELFF.

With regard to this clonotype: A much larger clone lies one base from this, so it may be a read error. CDR3 loop: CSVEEGSGRSSYNEQFF. In DNA form, the CDR3 reads TGCAGCGTTGAGGAGGGTAGCGGGAGGTCCTCCTACAATGAGCAGTTCTTC. This sequence joins TRBV29-1 and TRBJ2-1; the match to TRBD2 covers 10 bases. Germline CDR1 reads SQVTM; CDR2 reads ANQGSEA. The V segment lost 3 bases and the J segment 0 bases; nucleotides outside the gene matches: 8. CDR3 length: 17 residues.

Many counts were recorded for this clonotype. CDR3 coding DNA: TGTGCCAGCAGTGCAGATACAGATACGCAGTATTTT. This encodes CASSADTDTQYF. The V gene is TRBV2, the J gene TRBJ2-3; D gene unclear. Trimming took 4 bases from V and 3 from J, leaving 5 bases between them. CDR3 length equals 12 residues. Germline loops: CDR1 SNHLY, CDR2 FYNNEI.

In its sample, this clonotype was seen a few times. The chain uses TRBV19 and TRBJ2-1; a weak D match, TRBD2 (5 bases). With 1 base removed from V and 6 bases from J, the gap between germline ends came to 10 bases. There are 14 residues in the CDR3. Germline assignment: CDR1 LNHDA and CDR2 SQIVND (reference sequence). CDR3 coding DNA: TGTGCCAGTAGTATAGGGACTGGAACCAATGAGCAGTTCTTC. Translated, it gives CASSIGTGTNEQFF.

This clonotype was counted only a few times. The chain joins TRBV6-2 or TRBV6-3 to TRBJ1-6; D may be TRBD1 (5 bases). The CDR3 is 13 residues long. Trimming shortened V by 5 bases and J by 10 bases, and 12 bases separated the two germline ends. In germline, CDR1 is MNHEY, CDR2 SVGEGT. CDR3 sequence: CASSRGDGSPLHF. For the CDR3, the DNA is TGTGCCAGCAGTAGGGGTGACGGCTCACCCCTCCACTTT.

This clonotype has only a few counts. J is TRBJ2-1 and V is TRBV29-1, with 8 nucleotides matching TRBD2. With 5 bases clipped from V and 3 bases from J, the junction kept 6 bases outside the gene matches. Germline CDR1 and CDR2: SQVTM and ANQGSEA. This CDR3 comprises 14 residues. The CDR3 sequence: CSVSKSGSYNEQFF. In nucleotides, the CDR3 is TGCAGCGTTTCCAAGAGCGGGAGCTACAATGAGCAGTTCTTC.

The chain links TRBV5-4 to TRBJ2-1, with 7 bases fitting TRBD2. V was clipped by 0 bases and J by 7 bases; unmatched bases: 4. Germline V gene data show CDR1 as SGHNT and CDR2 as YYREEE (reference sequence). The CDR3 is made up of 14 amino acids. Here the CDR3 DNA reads TGTGCCAGCAGCTTGGTAGGCGGGAGTAATGAGCAGTTCTTC. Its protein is CASSLVGGSNEQFF.

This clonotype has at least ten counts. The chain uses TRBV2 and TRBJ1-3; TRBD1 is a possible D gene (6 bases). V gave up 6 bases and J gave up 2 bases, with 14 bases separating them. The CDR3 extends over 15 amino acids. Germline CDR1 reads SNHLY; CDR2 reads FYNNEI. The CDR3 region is CASRSGQNPGNTIYF. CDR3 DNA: TGTGCCAGCAGGTCAGGACAGAATCCTGGAAACACCATATATTTT.

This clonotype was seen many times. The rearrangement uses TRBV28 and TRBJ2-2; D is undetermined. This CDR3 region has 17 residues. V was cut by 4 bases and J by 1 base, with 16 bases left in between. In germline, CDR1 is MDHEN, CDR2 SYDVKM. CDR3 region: CASSSYTGLENTGELFF. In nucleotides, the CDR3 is TGTGCCAGCAGTTCCTACACGGGTCTTGAGAACACCGGGGAGCTGTTTTTT.

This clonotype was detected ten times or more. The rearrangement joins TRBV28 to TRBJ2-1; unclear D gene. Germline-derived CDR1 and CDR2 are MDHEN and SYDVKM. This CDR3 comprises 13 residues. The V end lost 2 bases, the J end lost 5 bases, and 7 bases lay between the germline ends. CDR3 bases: TGTGCCAGCAGTTTACCCCAGAACAATGAGCAGTTCTTC. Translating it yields CASSLPQNNEQFF.

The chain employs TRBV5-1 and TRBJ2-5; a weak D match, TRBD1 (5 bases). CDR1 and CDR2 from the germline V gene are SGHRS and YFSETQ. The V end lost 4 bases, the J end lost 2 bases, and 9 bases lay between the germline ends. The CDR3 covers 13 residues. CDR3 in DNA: TGCGCCAGCAGCGAGCCAGGGCAAGAGACCCAGTACTTC. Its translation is CASSEPGQETQYF. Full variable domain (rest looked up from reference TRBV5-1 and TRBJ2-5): KAGVTQTPRYLIKTRGQQVTLSCSPISGHRSVSWYQQTPGQGLQFLFEYFSETQRNKGNFPGRFSGRQFSNSRSEMNVSTLELGDSALYLCASSEPGQETQYFGPGTRLLVL.

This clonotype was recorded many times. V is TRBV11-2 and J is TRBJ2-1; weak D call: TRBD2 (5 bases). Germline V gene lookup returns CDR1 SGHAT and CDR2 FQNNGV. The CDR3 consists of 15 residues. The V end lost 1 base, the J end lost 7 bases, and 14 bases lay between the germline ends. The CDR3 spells CASSLGPRGRNEQFF. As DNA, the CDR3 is TGTGCCAGCAGCTTAGGGCCTAGAGGGCGGAATGAGCAGTTCTTC.

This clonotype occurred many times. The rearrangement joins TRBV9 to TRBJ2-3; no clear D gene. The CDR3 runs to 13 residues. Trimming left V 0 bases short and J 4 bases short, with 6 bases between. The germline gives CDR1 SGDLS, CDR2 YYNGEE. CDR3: CASSVGAPDTQYF. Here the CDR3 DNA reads TGTGCCAGCAGCGTAGGAGCGCCAGATACGCAGTATTTT.

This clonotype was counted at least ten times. CDR3 nucleotides: TGTGCCAGCAGTGAGATTTACACTGAAGCTTTCTTT. It yields the protein CASSEIYTEAFF. The V and J genes are TRBV2 and TRBJ1-1; D is ambiguous. The CDR3 has 12 amino acids. V shed 3 bases and J shed 3 bases, with 5 bases lying between them. CDR1 SNHLY and CDR2 FYNNEI come from the germline V gene.

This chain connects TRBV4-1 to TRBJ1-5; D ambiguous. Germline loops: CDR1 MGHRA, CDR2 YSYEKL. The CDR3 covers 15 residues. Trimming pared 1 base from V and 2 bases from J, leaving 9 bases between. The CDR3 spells CASSQVGVRNQPQHF. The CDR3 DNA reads TGCGCCAGCAGCCAAGTCGGCGTACGCAATCAGCCCCAGCATTTT.